The clone carrying this T cell receptor (beta chain) came up once. Antigen specificity is unknown. This specimen belongs to a study of cytomegalovirus exposure and HLA in healthy donors. The PCR contained 60 Vbeta and 13 Jbeta primers. The protocol was immunoSEQ multiplex PCR, while the TCRdb copy is restricted to in-frame clones and leaves out a portion. The sample yields fewer than 250,000 clones, around 87% seen once. Germline V gene data show CDR1 as SGHTA and CDR2 as FQGNSA. V was shortened by 2 bases and J by 0 bases, with 5 bases between the two germline ends. The CDR3 has 13 amino acids. General study results and limits: Most TCR sequences showed up rarely, but some public TCRs showed up in many donors.

The V call is TRBV7-2, the J call TRBJ2-7, with D unclear. Sequenced input: PBMCs. The receptor comes from a woman aged 18 to 35 in good health and CMV-seronegative. The CDR3 here is CASSLQASYEQYF. CDR3 bases: TGTGCCAGCAGCTTACAGGCCTCCTACGAGCAGTACTTC.